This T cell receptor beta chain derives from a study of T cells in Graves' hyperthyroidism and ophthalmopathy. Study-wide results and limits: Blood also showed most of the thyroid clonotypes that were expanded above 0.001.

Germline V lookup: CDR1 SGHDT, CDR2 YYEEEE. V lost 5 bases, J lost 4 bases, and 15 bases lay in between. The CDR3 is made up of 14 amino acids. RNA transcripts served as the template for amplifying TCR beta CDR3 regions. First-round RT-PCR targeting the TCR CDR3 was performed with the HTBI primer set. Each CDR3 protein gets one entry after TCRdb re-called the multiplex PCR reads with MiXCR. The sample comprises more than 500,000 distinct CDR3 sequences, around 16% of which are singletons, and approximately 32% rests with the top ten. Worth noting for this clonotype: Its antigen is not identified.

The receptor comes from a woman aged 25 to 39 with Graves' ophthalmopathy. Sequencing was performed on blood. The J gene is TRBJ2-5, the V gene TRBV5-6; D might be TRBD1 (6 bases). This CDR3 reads CASREVNRVETQYF. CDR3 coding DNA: TGTGCCAGCAGGGAGGTAAACAGGGTAGAGACCCAGTACTTC.